This TCR beta chain was recovered during a study of early stage breast cancer tumors. Study as a whole: Among around 12 ER+/PR+/HER2- tumors, eight were ductal, four lobular. Points from the study as a whole: Tumors had roughly 2.5-fold higher T cell density and higher clonality than adjacent normal breast tissue.

The repertoire was sequenced with immunoSEQ multiplex PCR; TCRdb's copy has only in-frame clones and lacks some. The data show 51,000 or so clones, 83% seen once. Notes on this clone: Its target is unknown.

CDR3 length equals 15 residues. J lost 4 bases, V lost 0 bases, and 2 bases had no gene match. CDR1 is LGHNT, CDR2 FRNRAP, per germline. The sample was blood. The TCR comes from a person aged 45 to 60 with breast cancer. The chain uses TRBV12-5 and TRBJ2-1; TRBD1 aligns across 8 bases. In nucleotides, the CDR3 is TGTGCTAGTGGTTTGGTACAGGGGGGATACAATGAGCAGTTCTTC. Translated: CASGLVQGGYNEQFF.